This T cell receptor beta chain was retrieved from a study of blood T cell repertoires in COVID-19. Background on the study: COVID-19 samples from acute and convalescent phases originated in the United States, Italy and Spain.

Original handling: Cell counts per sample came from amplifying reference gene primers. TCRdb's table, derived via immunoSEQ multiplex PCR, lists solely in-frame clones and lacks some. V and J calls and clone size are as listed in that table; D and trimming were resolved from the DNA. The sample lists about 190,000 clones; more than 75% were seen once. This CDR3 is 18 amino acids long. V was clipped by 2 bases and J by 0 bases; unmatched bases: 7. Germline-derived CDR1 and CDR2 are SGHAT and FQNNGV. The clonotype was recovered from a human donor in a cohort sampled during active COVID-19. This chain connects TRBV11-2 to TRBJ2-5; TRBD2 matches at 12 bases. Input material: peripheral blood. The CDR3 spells CASSLSLAGGGDQETQYF. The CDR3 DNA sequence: TGTGCCAGCAGCTTAAGCCTAGCGGGAGGGGGGGACCAAGAGACCCAGTACTTC.